This T cell receptor (beta chain) comes out of a study of cytomegalovirus exposure and HLA in healthy donors. Measured with immunoSEQ multiplex PCR; TCRdb has only the in-frame clones, and not every one. Of under 150,000 clones in the sample, roughly 92% were seen once. With respect to this clone: Its antigen remains unknown.

Germline V gene sequence: CDR1 MNHEY, CDR2 SVGAGI. V gave up 6 bases and J gave up 1 base, with 6 bases separating them. The CDR3 contains 12 residues. Study results and limitations: Rarity held for most TCR sequences, but there were some public TCRs that occurred in many donors.

The receptor was isolated from a young man in good health and CMV-seronegative. The chain employs TRBV6-5 and TRBJ1-1, with D tentatively TRBD1 (5 bases). Material for sequencing was PBMCs. CDR3 loop: CASSRENTEAFF. The DNA of the CDR3 is TGTGCCAGCAGCAGGGAGAACACTGAAGCTTTCTTT.